This entry describes one T cell receptor beta chain. Sequencing was performed with immunoSEQ multiplex PCR; in TCRdb, only in-frame clones are kept and a portion is missing. The data hold approximately 190,000 clones, with 88% observed a single time. The data belong to a study of blood T cell repertoires in COVID-19. Study overall: Researchers got acute and convalescent COVID-19 samples from the United States, Italy and Spain. The cDNA or gDNA used as material had been derived from T cells, B-cell-depleted T cells, or PBMCs.

CDR3 length: 14 residues. Trimming pared 8 bases from V and 3 bases from J, leaving 13 bases between. The germline V gene encodes CDR1 SNHLY and CDR2 FYNNEI. Input material: peripheral blood. The rearrangement links TRBV2 to TRBJ2-2, with a possible D match to TRBD1 (6 bases). The TCR originated in a woman aged 40 to 55 who had recovered from COVID-19. The CDR3: CASVLGAYTGELFF. The CDR3 DNA is TGTGCCAGCGTTTTGGGGGCCTACACCGGGGAGCTGTTTTTT.